The clone carrying this T cell receptor beta chain showed up just a few times. Its antigen is unidentified. The sample is drawn from a study of T cells in Graves' hyperthyroidism and ophthalmopathy. Amplification targeted TCR beta CDR3 regions from RNA transcripts. Researchers ran a first-round RT-PCR on the TCR CDR3 using the HTBI primer set. TCRdb fed the multiplex PCR reads into MiXCR, producing one record per CDR3 protein. The sample consists of over 450,000 distinct CDR3 sequences, approximately 17% of them appearing once. General study points: Among thyroid clonotypes expanded above 0.001, most also appeared in blood. Ophthalmopathy stood apart from stable hyperthyroidism in a 13 V-J model.

CDR1 is MGHRA, CDR2 YSYEKL, per germline. The V end was cut by 3 bases, the J end by 6 bases, with 9 bases between. The CDR3 covers 12 residues. This TCR derives from a woman under 30 with Graves' ophthalmopathy. The material sequenced was blood. The chain has TRBV4-1 and TRBJ2-7; D not resolved. CDR3 nucleotides: TGCGCCAGCAGCCAGCCGACGAGCGAGCAGTACTTC. It translates to CASSQPTSEQYF.